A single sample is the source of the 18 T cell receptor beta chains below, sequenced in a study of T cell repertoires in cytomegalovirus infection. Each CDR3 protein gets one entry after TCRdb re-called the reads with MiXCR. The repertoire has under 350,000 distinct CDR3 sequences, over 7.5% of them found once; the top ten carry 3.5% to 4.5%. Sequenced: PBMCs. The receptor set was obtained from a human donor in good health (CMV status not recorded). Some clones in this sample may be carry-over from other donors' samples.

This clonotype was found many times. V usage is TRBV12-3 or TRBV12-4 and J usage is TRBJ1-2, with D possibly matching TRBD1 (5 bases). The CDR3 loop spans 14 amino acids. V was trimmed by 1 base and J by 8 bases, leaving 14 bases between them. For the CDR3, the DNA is TGTGCCAGCAGTTTAGGGGGCGCTATTTCGGGCTACACCTTC. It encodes CASSLGGAISGYTF.

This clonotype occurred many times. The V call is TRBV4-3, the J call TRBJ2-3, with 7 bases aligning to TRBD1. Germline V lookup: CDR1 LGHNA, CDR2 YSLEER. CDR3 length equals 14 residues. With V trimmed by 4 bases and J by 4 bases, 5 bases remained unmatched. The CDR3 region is CASSLSQGADTQYF. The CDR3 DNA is TGCGCCAGCAGCCTTAGCCAGGGGGCAGATACGCAGTATTTT.

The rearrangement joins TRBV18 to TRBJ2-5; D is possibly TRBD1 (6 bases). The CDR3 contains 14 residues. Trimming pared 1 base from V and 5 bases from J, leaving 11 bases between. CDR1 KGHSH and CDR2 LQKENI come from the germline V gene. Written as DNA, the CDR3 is TGTGCCAGCTCACCACTCTCAGGGGATGAGACCCAGTACTTC. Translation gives CASSPLSGDETQYF. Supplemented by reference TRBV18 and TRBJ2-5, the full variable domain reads NAGVMQNPRHLVRRRGQEARLRCSPMKGHSHVYWYRQLPEEGLKFMVYLQKENIIDESGMPKERFSAEFPKEGPSILRIQQVVRGDSAAYFCASSPLSGDETQYFGPGTRLLVL.

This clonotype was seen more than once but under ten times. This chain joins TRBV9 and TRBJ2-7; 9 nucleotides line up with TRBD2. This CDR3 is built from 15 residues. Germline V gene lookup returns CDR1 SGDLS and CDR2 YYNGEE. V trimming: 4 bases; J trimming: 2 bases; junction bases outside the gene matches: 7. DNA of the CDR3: TGTGCCAGCAGCCCGTTTAGCGGGAGACCCTACGAGCAGTACTTC. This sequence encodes CASSPFSGRPYEQYF.

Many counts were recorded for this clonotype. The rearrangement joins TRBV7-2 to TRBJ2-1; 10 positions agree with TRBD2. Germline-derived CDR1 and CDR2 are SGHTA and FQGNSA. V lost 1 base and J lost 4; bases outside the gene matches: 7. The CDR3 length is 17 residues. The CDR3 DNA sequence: TGTGCCAGCAGCTTAGGAAGCGGGAGGGCCGGGTACAATGAGCAGTTCTTC. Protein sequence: CASSLGSGRAGYNEQFF.

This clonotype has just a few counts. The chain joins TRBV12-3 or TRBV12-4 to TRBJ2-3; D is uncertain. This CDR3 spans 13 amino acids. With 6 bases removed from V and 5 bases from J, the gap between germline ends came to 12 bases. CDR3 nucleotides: TGTGCCAGCAGACCCCCTGAGTTAGATACGCAGTATTTT. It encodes CASRPPELDTQYF.

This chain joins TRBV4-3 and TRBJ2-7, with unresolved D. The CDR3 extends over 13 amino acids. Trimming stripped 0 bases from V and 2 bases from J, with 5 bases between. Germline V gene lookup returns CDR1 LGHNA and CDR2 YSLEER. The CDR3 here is CASSQDRAYEQYF. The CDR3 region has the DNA TGCGCCAGCAGCCAAGATCGGGCCTACGAGCAGTACTTC.

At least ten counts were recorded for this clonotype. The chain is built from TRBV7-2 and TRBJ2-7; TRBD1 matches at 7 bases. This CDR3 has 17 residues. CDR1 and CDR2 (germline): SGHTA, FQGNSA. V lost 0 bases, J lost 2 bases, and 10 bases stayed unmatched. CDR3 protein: CASSLAPRDRRTYEQYF. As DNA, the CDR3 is TGTGCCAGCAGCTTAGCACCCCGGGACAGAAGAACCTACGAGCAGTACTTC. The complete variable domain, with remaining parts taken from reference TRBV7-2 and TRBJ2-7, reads GAGVSQSPSNKVTEKGKDVELRCDPISGHTALYWYRQSLGQGLEFLIYFQGNSAPDKSGLPSDRFSAERTGGSVSTLTIQRTQQEDSAVYLCASSLAPRDRRTYEQYFGPGTRLTVT.

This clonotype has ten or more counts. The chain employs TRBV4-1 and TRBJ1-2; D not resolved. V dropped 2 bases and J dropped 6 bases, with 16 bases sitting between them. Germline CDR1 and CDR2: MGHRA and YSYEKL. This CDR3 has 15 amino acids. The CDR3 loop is CASSQTLWSSDGYTF. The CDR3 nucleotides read TGCGCCAGCAGCCAAACCCTATGGTCGAGCGATGGCTACACCTTC.

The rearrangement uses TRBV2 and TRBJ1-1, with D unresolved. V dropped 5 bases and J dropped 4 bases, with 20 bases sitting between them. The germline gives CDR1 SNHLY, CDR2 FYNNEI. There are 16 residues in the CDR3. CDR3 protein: CASSQQPSVATTEAFF. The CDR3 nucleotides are TGTGCCAGCAGTCAACAGCCCTCCGTGGCCACCACTGAAGCTTTCTTT.

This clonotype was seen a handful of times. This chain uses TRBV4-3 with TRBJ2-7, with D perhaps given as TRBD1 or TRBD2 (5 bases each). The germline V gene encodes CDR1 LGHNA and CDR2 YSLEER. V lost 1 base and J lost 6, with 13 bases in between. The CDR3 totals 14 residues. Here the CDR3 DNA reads TGCGCCAGCAGCCAAGCGGGCAGGGCGGGCGAGCAGTACTTC. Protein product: CASSQAGRAGEQYF.

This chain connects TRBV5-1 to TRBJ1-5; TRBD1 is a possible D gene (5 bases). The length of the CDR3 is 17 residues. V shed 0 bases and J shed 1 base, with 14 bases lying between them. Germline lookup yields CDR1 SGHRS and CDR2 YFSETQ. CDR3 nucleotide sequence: TGCGCCAGCAGCTTGGCGCCAGGCCGGGGGAGCAATCAGCCCCAGCATTTT. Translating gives CASSLAPGRGSNQPQHF.

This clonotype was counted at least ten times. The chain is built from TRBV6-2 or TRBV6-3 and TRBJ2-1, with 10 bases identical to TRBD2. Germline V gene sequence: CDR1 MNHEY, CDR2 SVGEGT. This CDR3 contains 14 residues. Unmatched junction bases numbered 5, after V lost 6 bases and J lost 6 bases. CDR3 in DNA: TGTGCCAGCAGCCCTAGCGGGAGAGGCAATGAGCAGTTCTTC. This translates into CASSPSGRGNEQFF.

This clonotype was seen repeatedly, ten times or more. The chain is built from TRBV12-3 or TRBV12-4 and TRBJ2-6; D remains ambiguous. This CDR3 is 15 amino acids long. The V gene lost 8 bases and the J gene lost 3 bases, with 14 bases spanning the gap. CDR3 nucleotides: TGTGCCAGCCGCGAGAGAGAAAATGGGGCCAACGTCCTGACTTTC. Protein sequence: CASRERENGANVLTF.

CDR3 protein: CASSFSSVRQANTGELFF. DNA for the CDR3: TGTGCCAGCAGCTTCTCTTCCGTTCGGCAAGCGAACACCGGGGAGCTGTTTTTT. The rearrangement joins TRBV7-6 to TRBJ2-2; unclear D gene. Trimming stripped 3 bases from V and 0 bases from J, with 17 bases between. Germline V gives CDR1 SGHVS, CDR2 FNYEAQ. This CDR3 has 18 amino acids.

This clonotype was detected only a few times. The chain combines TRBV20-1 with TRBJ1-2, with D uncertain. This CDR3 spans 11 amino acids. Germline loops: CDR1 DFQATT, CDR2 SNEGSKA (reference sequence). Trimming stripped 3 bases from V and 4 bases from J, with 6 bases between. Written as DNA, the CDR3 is TGCAGTGCTAGGGATGTCTATGGCTACACCTTC. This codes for CSARDVYGYTF.

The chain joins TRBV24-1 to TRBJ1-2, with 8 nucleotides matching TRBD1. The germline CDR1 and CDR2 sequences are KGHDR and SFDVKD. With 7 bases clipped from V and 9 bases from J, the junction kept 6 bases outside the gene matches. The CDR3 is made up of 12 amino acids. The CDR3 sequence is CATRRTGQSYTF. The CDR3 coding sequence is TGTGCCACCAGACGGACAGGGCAAAGCTACACCTTC.

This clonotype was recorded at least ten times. CDR3 residues: CASSLMGQGIAFF. The DNA of the CDR3 is TGTGCCAGCAGCTTAATGGGACAGGGAATAGCTTTCTTT. The J gene is TRBJ1-1, the V gene TRBV7-2; 9 positions agree with TRBD1. Germline V gene data show CDR1 as SGHTA and CDR2 as FQGNSA. This CDR3 has 13 residues. The junction had 5 bases not matched to a gene; V was cut back by 2 bases and J by 10 bases.